This T cell receptor beta chain originates from a study of radiation and T cells in renal cell carcinoma. The assay was immunoSEQ multiplex PCR, and TCRdb's table has in-frame clones only and misses some. This sample has over 35,000 clones, with roughly 80% found just once. Time point given: blood 4 weeks post-SBRT, at nephrectomy. Indicated treatment: 15 Gy SBRT to primary tumor, nephrectomy 4 weeks later. Nephrectomy followed 15 Gy stereotactic body radiation by 4 weeks. Clear cell pathology was present in this patient's renal cell carcinoma. Germline V gives CDR1 LNHDA, CDR2 SQIVND (reference sequence). Trimming cost V 3 bases and J 6 bases; bases outside gene matches: 8. The CDR3 loop spans 16 amino acids. Points on this clone: Antigen unknown.

General study points: No pretreatment tumor biopsies were available for baseline clonotypes. In blood, top tumor clones expanded by 2 weeks, shrinking by 4.

The genes are TRBV19 and TRBJ2-1, with 10 bases aligning to TRBD1. The sample consisted of blood, taken from a patient whose treatment included radiotherapy and nephrectomy. This sequence originates from a woman aged 70-85 years with renal cell carcinoma. CDR3 loop: CASSIPGTGALNEQFF. The CDR3 DNA is TGTGCCAGTAGTATCCCGGGGACAGGGGCCCTCAATGAGCAGTTCTTC.